The next 5 T cell receptor beta chains were all read from a single sample in a study of shared clonotypes between healthy human individuals (dated by TCRdb to 2018 to 2020). Libraries were prepared through the immunoSEQ multiplex PCR assay. TCRdb took this table from immuneACCESS and kept in-frame rearrangements with V and J called. Such tables lack part of the clones; where checked against another copy, unresolved V genes explain under half of the gap, and the rest is unexplained. Across this sample there are nearly 1 million clones, with 76% seen only once. Of the sample, around 1.4% is held by the ten largest clones. The material sequenced was memory CD4+ T cells sorted from blood. The cell subset or site tag for this specimen amounts to: CD45RA-negative fraction. Every receptor here comes from a young man in good health.

The chain combines TRBV5-1 with TRBJ2-5, with 9 bases fitting TRBD1. Per the germline V gene, CDR1 is SGHRS and CDR2 is YFSETQ. Trimming cost V 2 bases and J 4 bases; bases outside gene matches: 6. The CDR3 has 15 amino acids. The CDR3 sequence is CASSLGDREGETQYF. The CDR3 nucleotides are TGCGCCAGCAGCTTAGGGGACAGGGAAGGAGAGACCCAGTACTTC.

This rearrangement joins TRBV2 to TRBJ2-7; TRBD2 matches at 7 bases. Looked up from germline, CDR1 is SNHLY and CDR2 is FYNNEI. CDR3 length: 11 amino acids. V lost 7 bases to trimming and J lost 6 bases; unmatched junction nucleotides: 3. DNA of the CDR3: TGTGCCAGCAAGCGGGGAGGCGAGCAGTACTTC. As protein: CASKRGGEQYF.

This chain links TRBV5-1 with TRBJ1-6; the D is unclear. CDR1 and CDR2 (germline): SGHRS, YFSETQ. CDR3 length equals 13 residues. V lost 4 bases to trimming and J lost 7 bases, with 9 bases between them. In DNA form, the CDR3 reads TGCGCCAGCAGCGTGGGATTGAATTCACCCCTCCACTTT. Translating it yields CASSVGLNSPLHF.

This clone was seen just once. For the CDR3, the DNA is TGCGCCAGCAGCTTGGCCGGGGGGATGGTGTCTAATGAAAAACTGTTTTTT. Encoded protein: CASSLAGGMVSNEKLFF. J is TRBJ1-4 and V is TRBV5-1; D perhaps matches TRBD1 (5 bases). The CDR3 loop spans 17 amino acids. V lost 0 bases and J lost 3, with 15 bases in between. The germline V gene encodes CDR1 SGHRS and CDR2 YFSETQ.

This chain uses TRBV28 with TRBJ2-7; maybe TRBD2 (5 bases). The CDR3 loop spans 13 amino acids. Trimming cost V 5 bases and J 2 bases, with 10 bases left between them. Germline values: CDR1 MDHEN, CDR2 SYDVKM. This CDR3 reads CASSGGATYEQYF. The CDR3 DNA reads TGTGCCAGCAGTGGAGGAGCAACCTACGAGCAGTACTTC.